Shown below are 27 T cell receptor beta chains from a single sample sequenced in a study of neurological immune-mediated disorders. MiXCR was run by TCRdb on the 5' RACE reads, yielding one entry per CDR3 protein. The sample has around 50,000 distinct CDR3 sequences, about 25% seen once. Input material: PBMCs. The origin of the receptors is a woman between 65 and 79 years old in good health.

The V gene is TRBV21-1, the J gene TRBJ1-6; the D segment call TRBD1 is taken from the table without a DNA check. TRBV21-1 counts as a pseudogene. The CDR3 runs to 15 residues. The DNA for the CDR3 is TGTGCCAGCAGCCCTCGGACAGGGATTAATTCACCCCTCCACTTT. Translating it yields CASSPRTGINSPLHF.

The CDR3 sequence is CASSLASRGVYF. The CDR3, as DNA: TGTGCCAGCAGCTTAGCAAGTCGGGGGGTCTACTTC. V usage is TRBV7-2 and J usage is TRBJ2-5; TRBD2 aligns across 7 bases. This CDR3 is built from 12 residues. The V and J ends lost 0 bases and 14 bases, in that order; junction bases with no gene match: 6. Germline assignment: CDR1 SGHTA and CDR2 FQGNSA. The variable domain in full, completed from reference TRBV7-2 and TRBJ2-5, reads GAGVSQSPSNKVTEKGKDVELRCDPISGHTALYWYRQSLGQGLEFLIYFQGNSAPDKSGLPSDRFSAERTGGSVSTLTIQRTQQEDSAVYLCASSLASRGVYFGPGTRLLVL.

The chain is built from TRBV20-1 and TRBJ2-3; TRBD1 agrees at 7 bases. Germline V gives CDR1 DFQATT, CDR2 SNEGSKA (reference sequence). Trimming took 6 bases from V and 0 from J; bases not matched to a gene: 15. This CDR3 spans 17 amino acids. The CDR3: CSAPTYPTGLSTDTQYF. CDR3 DNA sequence: TGCAGTGCGCCGACCTACCCGACAGGGTTGAGCACAGATACGCAGTATTTT.

This clonotype showed up many times. This sequence joins TRBV5-1 and TRBJ2-7; TRBD1 aligns across 9 bases. CDR3 length: 17 residues. V lost 3 bases, J lost 5 bases, and 15 bases stayed unmatched. Germline V gene data show CDR1 as SGHRS and CDR2 as YFSETQ. The CDR3 protein is CASSSSFAGTGQDEQYF. The CDR3 bases are TGCGCCAGCAGCTCGTCCTTCGCCGGGACAGGGCAGGACGAGCAGTACTTC.

This clonotype was picked up many times. The V gene is TRBV7-2, the J gene TRBJ1-1; TRBD1 might be the D (6 bases). Trimming stripped 5 bases from V and 0 bases from J, with 13 bases between. The germline V gene encodes CDR1 SGHTA and CDR2 FQGNSA. This CDR3 comprises 15 residues. CDR3 loop: CASSRGGALNTEAFF. The CDR3 DNA sequence: TGTGCCAGCAGCCGGGGGGGGGCGCTGAACACTGAAGCTTTCTTT.

The table lists this clonotype with many counts. The rearrangement links TRBV5-1 to TRBJ1-2, with TRBD1 matching 7 bases. The CDR3 is made up of 14 amino acids. The J segment lost 3 bases and the V segment lost 4 bases, leaving 6 bases of the junction unmatched. Germline V gene sequence: CDR1 SGHRS, CDR2 YFSETQ. In DNA, the CDR3 is TGCGCCAGCAGCGAGGCCGGGACAGACTATGGCTACACCTTC. Protein product: CASSEAGTDYGYTF.

This clonotype appeared many times. CDR3: CSARQGAYNEQFF. The CDR3 DNA is TGCAGCGCCCGACAGGGGGCGTACAATGAGCAGTTCTTC. The chain has TRBV29-1 and TRBJ2-1; 10 positions agree with TRBD1. V gave up 7 bases and J gave up 4 bases; unmatched junction bases: 4. CDR3 length: 13 residues. Germline values: CDR1 SQVTM, CDR2 ANQGSEA.

This clonotype was detected ten times or more. The V gene is TRBV20-1, the J gene TRBJ2-5; D not resolved. Trimming took off 7 bases at V and 1 base at J, with 10 bases between the two ends. The CDR3 extends over 12 amino acids. Germline V gene data show CDR1 as DFQATT and CDR2 as SNEGSKA (reference sequence). CDR3 sequence reads: CSVTPAQETQYF. In DNA, the CDR3 is TGCAGTGTCACTCCCGCCCAAGAGACCCAGTACTTC.

This clonotype was counted at least ten times. A read error may produce the germline difference seen at one junction end. This rearrangement joins TRBV4-3 to TRBJ2-3, with 8 bases aligning to TRBD2. Germline V gives CDR1 LGHNA, CDR2 YSLEER. CDR3 size: 16 residues. The CDR3: CVSSQGGGLRTDTQYF. The CDR3 nucleotides read TGCGTCAGCAGCCAAGGCGGGGGGCTACGCACAGATACGCAGTATTTT.

The sample holds many counts of this clonotype. The V gene is TRBV5-4, the J gene TRBJ2-1; 14 bases map to TRBD2. CDR1 SGHNT and CDR2 YYREEE come from the germline V gene (reference sequence). V shed 4 bases, J shed 5 bases, and the junction held 8 bases outside the gene matches. The CDR3 is 17 residues long. Written as DNA, the CDR3 is TGTGCCAGCAGCCGCTCGAAGGGACTAGCGGGAGACAATGAGCAGTTCTTC. Residues: CASSRSKGLAGDNEQFF.

This clonotype showed up many times. CDR3 loop: CASSLDTYGYTF. For the CDR3, the DNA is TGCGCCAGCAGCTTGGACACCTATGGCTACACCTTC. This chain joins TRBV5-1 and TRBJ1-2; D not certain. CDR3 length equals 12 residues. The V end lost 0 bases, the J end lost 4 bases, and 4 bases lay between the germline ends. The germline V gene encodes CDR1 SGHRS and CDR2 YFSETQ.

This clonotype was observed many times. The rearrangement links TRBV6-5 to TRBJ2-7, with unresolved D. The CDR3 has 14 amino acids. CDR1 and CDR2 (germline): MNHEY, SVGAGI. The ends were cut back, 6 bases at V and 3 bases at J, with 15 bases in the middle. CDR3 bases: TGTGCCAGCAGCCGAACTCATCCTCTCTACGAGCAGTACTTC. Encoded protein: CASSRTHPLYEQYF.

This clonotype appeared many times. The chain joins TRBV20-1 to TRBJ1-2; maybe TRBD1 (5 bases). Germline V gene data show CDR1 as DFQATT and CDR2 as SNEGSKA (reference sequence). The CDR3 is 15 amino acids. V was trimmed by 0 bases and J by 3 bases, leaving 14 bases between them. For the CDR3, the DNA is TGCAGTGCTAGAGAATCGGGGGTATGGGACTATGGCTACACCTTC. This sequence encodes CSARESGVWDYGYTF.

This clonotype is deemed medium-sized. V is TRBV5-1 and J is TRBJ1-1; D not resolved. V lost 4 bases and J 1 base, leaving 8 bases between the germline ends. Germline CDR1 and CDR2: SGHRS and YFSETQ. This CDR3 has 13 residues. CDR3 nucleotide sequence: TGCGCCAGCAGCCTACAACCGAACACTGAAGCTTTCTTT. The encoded protein is CASSLQPNTEAFF.

This clonotype was counted only a few times. An end of the junction does not agree with germline; a read error may underlie this. The chain couples TRBV4-1 to TRBJ1-1, with D possibly being TRBD1 (6 bases). Germline CDR1 reads MGHRA; CDR2 reads YSYEKL. This CDR3 has 14 residues. The CDR3, as DNA: TGCGCCAGCAGCCAGGGGGGGCGAGACACTGAAGCGTTCTTT. Residues: CASSQGGRDTEAFF.

The V call is TRBV2, the J call TRBJ2-1; D ambiguous. The germline V and J ends were trimmed by 6 bases and 4 bases, with 7 bases remaining between them. The CDR3 is made up of 12 amino acids. Germline CDR1 SNHLY, CDR2 FYNNEI. The CDR3 loop reads CASRGMYNEQFF. Here the CDR3 DNA reads TGTGCCAGCAGGGGAATGTACAATGAGCAGTTCTTC.

This clonotype was counted many times. The chain couples TRBV20-1 to TRBJ2-2; a possible D gene is TRBD2 (5 bases). CDR1 is DFQATT and CDR2 is SNEGSKA in the germline V gene (reference sequence). CDR3 length: 12 residues. V was trimmed by 1 base and J by 7 bases, leaving 7 bases between them. CDR3 sequence (DNA): TGCAGTGCTAGAGTCCGGGACGGGGAGCTGTTTTTT. This gives the protein CSARVRDGELFF.

This clonotype was seen a handful of times. The V and J genes are TRBV27 and TRBJ2-7; TRBD2 might be the D (5 bases). V shed 3 bases and J shed 2 bases, with 29 bases lying between them. Germline-derived CDR1 and CDR2 are MNHEY and SMNVEV (reference sequence). CDR3 length: 20 residues. CDR3 sequence (DNA): TGTGCCAGCAGTTTTTCCGCCCTGGTAATGAACGAGGGTGGGCCCTACGAGCAGTACTTC. Protein sequence: CASSFSALVMNEGGPYEQYF.

This clonotype came up many times. J is TRBJ1-5 and V is TRBV3-1; the match to TRBD1 covers 9 bases. CDR3 length: 14 amino acids. Trimming removed 6 bases from V and 6 bases from J; junction bases left unmatched: 6. CDR1 and CDR2 from the germline V gene are LGHDT and YNNKEL (reference sequence). The CDR3 loop reads CASSAQGAGQPQHF. The CDR3 nucleotides read TGTGCCAGCAGTGCACAGGGGGCCGGTCAGCCCCAGCATTTT. The entire variable domain, with the rest obtained from reference TRBV3-1 and TRBJ1-5, is as follows: DTAVSQTPKYLVTQMGNDKSIKCEQNLGHDTMYWYKQDSKKFLKIMFSYNNKELIINETVPNRFSPKSPDKAHLNLHINSLELGDSAVYFCASSAQGAGQPQHFGDGTRLSIL.

J is TRBJ2-3 and V is TRBV5-1; 11 bases map to TRBD1. Per germline, CDR1 SGHRS and CDR2 YFSETQ. The CDR3 has 17 residues. Trimming removed 3 bases from V and 1 base from J; junction bases left unmatched: 7. The CDR3 DNA reads TGCGCCAGCAGCTCGGACAGGGGGCTATCGGGCACAGATACGCAGTATTTT. The encoded protein is CASSSDRGLSGTDTQYF.

This clonotype was recorded at least ten times. The chain combines TRBV3-1 with TRBJ1-2; the D gene is possibly TRBD1 (5 bases). CDR1 is LGHDT and CDR2 is YNNKEL in the germline V gene (reference sequence). The CDR3 sequence is 13 residues long. V shed 5 bases and J shed 6 bases, with 13 bases lying between them. CDR3 region: CASSLSRGNGYTF. The CDR3 DNA is TGTGCCAGCAGCTTATCACGGGGCAATGGCTACACCTTC.

The CDR3 loop reads CASSQGRYSSGANVLTF. The DNA of the CDR3 is TGCGCCAGCAGCCAAGGACGATACAGCTCTGGGGCCAACGTCCTGACTTTC. The chain has TRBV5-1 and TRBJ2-6; D gene uncertain. CDR1 and CDR2 (germline): SGHRS, YFSETQ. The CDR3 runs to 17 residues. V lost 4 bases and J 0 bases, leaving 14 bases between the germline ends.

This clonotype is labeled as medium-sized (0.01 to 0.1%). The chain uses TRBV10-3 and TRBJ2-3; TRBD2 matches 7 bases. Trimming cost V 4 bases and J 5 bases; bases outside gene matches: 3. The CDR3 is made up of 13 amino acids. Per the germline V gene, CDR1 is ENHRY and CDR2 is SYGVKD. CDR3: CAISGGRIDTQYF. The CDR3 region has the DNA TGTGCCATCAGTGGCGGGAGAATAGATACGCAGTATTTT.

The V call is TRBV19, the J call TRBJ1-1; D gene uncertain. There are 14 residues in the CDR3. V gave up 4 bases and J gave up 6 bases, with 15 bases separating them. Germline V gene sequence: CDR1 LNHDA, CDR2 SQIVND (reference sequence). CDR3 in amino acids: CASSTPGPWAEAFF. DNA of the CDR3: TGTGCCAGTAGTACCCCAGGCCCTTGGGCTGAAGCTTTCTTT.

This clonotype showed up just a few times. This chain connects TRBV5-1 to TRBJ1-1, with 7 bases that match TRBD1. Trimming cost V 0 bases and J 11 bases; bases outside gene matches: 4. Germline V gene data show CDR1 as SGHRS and CDR2 as YFSETQ. The CDR3 is 12 amino acids. CDR3 protein: CASSLGDREAFF. CDR3 nucleotide sequence: TGCGCCAGCAGCTTGGGGGACAGAGAGGCTTTCTTT.

This clonotype was picked up a small number of times. This rearrangement joins TRBV3-1 to TRBJ1-2; 7 bases fit TRBD1. J was trimmed by 7 bases and V by 4 bases; bases with no gene match: 9. Germline assignment: CDR1 LGHDT and CDR2 YNNKEL (reference sequence). The CDR3 spans 14 residues. The CDR3 region is CASSRTGTETGYTF. CDR3 coding DNA: TGTGCCAGCAGCCGCACCGGGACAGAGACTGGCTACACCTTC.

This clonotype occurred many times. The gene calls are TRBV5-1 and TRBJ1-5, with unresolved D. There are 14 residues in the CDR3. The V gene's germline CDR1 is SGHRS and CDR2 YFSETQ. V was clipped by 0 bases and J by 7 bases, with 11 bases between them. CDR3 sequence (DNA): TGCGCCAGCAGCTTGGTGTCGGGTGGGCAGCCCCAGCATTTT. Amino acids: CASSLVSGGQPQHF.